This TCR beta chain was sequenced during a study of T cell changes during pregnancy in multiple sclerosis. The germline V and J ends were trimmed by 3 bases and 9 bases, with 16 bases remaining between them. Germline V gene sequence: CDR1 SGHTA, CDR2 FQGNSA. The CDR3 extends over 14 amino acids. Method: immunoSEQ multiplex PCR; TCRdb's copy keeps in-frame clones and lacks some. In the table there are roughly 48,000 clones, about 88% of which are singletons. Material: CD4+ T cells from peripheral blood mononuclear cells, obtained in the second trimester of pregnancy. The TCR sequence derives from a female donor with multiple sclerosis, enrolled in a pregnancy study. This chain uses TRBV7-2 with TRBJ2-3; possible D gene TRBD1, 5 bases. The CDR3 coding sequence is TGTGCCAGCAGCTTTGGGCAGGGTAGATGGACGCAGTATTTT. Its protein product is CASSFGQGRWTQYF.